The 5 T cell receptor beta chains below come from one sample, sequenced in a study of T-cell reconstitution after alpha-beta-depleted transplantation in children (dated by TCRdb to between 2015 and 2016). Libraries were built with PCR. Data came from an Illumina HiSeq 2500. To normalize quantification of the TCRbeta repertoire, the TCR libraries were built with molecular barcoding that relied on unique molecular identifiers. In-frame beta chains were kept once TCRdb had trimmed the public reads at Q25 with fastp and called clones with MiXCR. When rows share a CDR3 protein, they turn into one entry using the most common DNA and genes. For this sample there are hundreds of thousands of distinct CDR3 sequences; around 13% appear just once. Of the sample, about 0.79% falls within the top ten clones. The treatment or condition label, as the study defines it: allogeneic hematopoietic cell transplantation with graft depleted of TCRalphabeta T cells and CD19 B cells.

The input for sequencing was PBMCs, taken before TCRalphabeta/CD19-depleted stem cell transplant. The receptor source for this set is a girl aged 2-9 years with congenital amegakaryocytic thrombocytopenia, due to receive a stem cell transplant.

This clonotype was counted at least ten times. This chain connects TRBV7-9 to TRBJ2-1; D is uncertain. This CDR3 is built from 12 residues. The V and J ends lost 6 bases and 6 bases respectively, with 9 bases between them. In germline, CDR1 is SEHNR, CDR2 FQNEAQ (reference sequence). The CDR3 loop is CASRLPSNEQFF. The CDR3 DNA reads as TGTGCCAGCAGACTCCCTAGCAATGAGCAGTTCTTC.

In its sample, this clonotype was seen many times. The chain is built from TRBV6-1 and TRBJ2-5; TRBD2 matches at 11 bases. Germline trimming cut 6 bases from V and 4 bases from J; bases unmatched to any gene: 10. CDR1 is MNHNS and CDR2 is SASEGT in the germline V gene. The length of the CDR3 is 16 residues. The CDR3 is CASSPTTSGSLETQYF. The CDR3 DNA follows: TGTGCCAGCAGCCCCACCACTAGCGGGAGTTTAGAGACCCAGTACTTC.

This clonotype was picked up a small number of times. The rearrangement uses TRBV7-9 and TRBJ2-7; 9 bases agree with TRBD1. This CDR3 has 15 amino acids. Germline V gene lookup returns CDR1 SEHNR and CDR2 FQNEAQ (reference sequence). The V gene end was trimmed by 6 bases and the J gene end by 2 bases; junction bases not matched to a gene: 8. CDR3 region: CASRKTGTGPYEQYF. As DNA, the CDR3 is TGTGCCAGCAGAAAAACCGGGACAGGGCCCTACGAGCAGTACTTC.

This clonotype has a count of ten or more. This chain links TRBV29-1 with TRBJ2-2; 13 bases map to TRBD2. The junction had 9 bases not matched to a gene; V was cut back by 6 bases and J by 8 bases. In germline, CDR1 is SQVTM, CDR2 ANQGSEA. The CDR3 contains 15 residues. This CDR3 is CSVDKGTSGTGELFF. The DNA for the CDR3 is TGCAGCGTAGATAAGGGGACTAGCGGGACGGGGGAGCTGTTTTTT.

This clonotype has more than one count but fewer than ten. Here the CDR3 reads CASSFGLPNNEQFF. For the CDR3, the DNA is TGCGCCAGCAGCTTCGGACTACCTAACAATGAGCAGTTCTTC. V usage is TRBV5-1 and J usage is TRBJ2-1; the D gene is possibly TRBD2 (6 bases). V lost 2 bases to trimming and J lost 5 bases, with 11 bases between them. The germline gives CDR1 SGHRS, CDR2 YFSETQ. The CDR3 contains 14 residues.